This T cell receptor (beta chain) was found in a study of vaccination effects on CD4 cells after COVID-19. The germline CDR1 and CDR2 sequences are KGHSH and LQKENI. CDR3 size: 15 residues. Trimming cost V 6 bases and J 5 bases; bases outside gene matches: 9. After expansion with viral peptide pools in the ViraFEST assay, antigen-specific CD4+ T cells were sequenced. Subsequent to roughly 10 days of culture, CD4+ T cells were isolated. Every participant took two doses of the BNT162b2 or mRNA-1273 vaccine. Neither prior SARS-CoV-2 infection nor positive nucleocapsid antibodies were present in the vaccine recipients. Libraries were prepared by immunoSEQ multiplex PCR; TCRdb keeps only in-frame clonotypes and omits some of them. This table holds around 65,000 clones, around 73% found once. On this clone itself: Antigen: not known.

The input for sequencing was CD4+ T cells from PBMCs cultured with HCoV-229E spike peptides, taken after COVID-19 vaccination. This TCR derives from a human donor who received a COVID-19 vaccine. V gene TRBV18 combines with J gene TRBJ1-5, with TRBD1 identical over 8 bases. The CDR3 region is CASSPSGRGHQPQHF. The CDR3 DNA reads as TGTGCCAGCTCTCCCTCTGGCAGGGGGCATCAGCCCCAGCATTTT.